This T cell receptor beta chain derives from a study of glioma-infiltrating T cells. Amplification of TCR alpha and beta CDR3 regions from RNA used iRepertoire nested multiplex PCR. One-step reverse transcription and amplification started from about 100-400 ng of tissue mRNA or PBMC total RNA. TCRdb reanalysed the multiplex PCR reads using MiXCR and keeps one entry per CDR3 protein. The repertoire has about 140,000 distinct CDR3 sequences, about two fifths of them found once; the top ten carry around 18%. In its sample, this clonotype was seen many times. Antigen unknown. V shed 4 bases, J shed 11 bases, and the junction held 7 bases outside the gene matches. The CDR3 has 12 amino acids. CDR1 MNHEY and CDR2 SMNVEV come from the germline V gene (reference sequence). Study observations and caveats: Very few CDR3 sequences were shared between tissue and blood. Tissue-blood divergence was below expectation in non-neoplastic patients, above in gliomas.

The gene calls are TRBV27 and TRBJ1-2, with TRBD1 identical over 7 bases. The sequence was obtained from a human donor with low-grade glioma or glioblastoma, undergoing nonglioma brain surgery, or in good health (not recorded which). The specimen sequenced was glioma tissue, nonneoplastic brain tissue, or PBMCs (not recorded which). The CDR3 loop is CASSSTGRPYTF. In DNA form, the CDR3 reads TGTGCCAGCAGTTCGACAGGGCGACCGTACACCTTC.